This T cell receptor (beta chain) was profiled in a study of cytomegalovirus exposure and HLA in healthy donors. A multiplex PCR was run with 60 Vbeta primers and 13 Jbeta primers. Profiling relied on immunoSEQ multiplex PCR, and the TCRdb table lists in-frame clones only, not all of them. The repertoire holds 120,000 to 150,000 clones, roughly four fifths seen once, with about 1.6% in the top ten. A note on this clone: Other DNA sequences from this sample encode an identical CDR3 as well.

Sequencing used PBMCs. The sequence was collected from a female donor in good health and CMV-seronegative.

DNA of the CDR3: TGTGCCAGCAGTGAAGAGGGACAGGGGTACAATGAGCAGTTCTTC. It encodes CASSEEGQGYNEQFF. The rearrangement joins TRBV2 to TRBJ2-1; 10 bases match TRBD1. The CDR3 covers 15 residues. Germline lookup yields CDR1 SNHLY and CDR2 FYNNEI. V shed 1 base, J shed 4 bases, and the junction held 1 base outside the gene matches.